This TCR beta chain was profiled in a study of T cells in tuberculosis. Germline V gene data show CDR1 as MNHNS and CDR2 as SASEGT. V lost 4 bases and J lost 8; bases outside the gene matches: 10. This CDR3 spans 16 amino acids. Produced via immunoSEQ multiplex PCR; TCRdb's table is partial and in-frame only. The data show about 30,000 clones, approximately 94% seen once. This clonotype originated in a donor between 5 and 29 years old with latent tuberculosis or without tuberculosis infection. V and J are TRBV6-1 and TRBJ2-1; the match to TRBD2 covers 11 bases. Sequences were obtained from PBMCs. CDR3 DNA sequence: TGTGCCAGCAGTGCCCGACTAGCGGGAAAAAGCTATGAGCAGTTCTTC. Encoded protein: CASSARLAGKSYEQFF.